This paragraph covers one TCR beta chain sequence. The antigen is not known. This sample stems from a study of T-cell memory formation after mild COVID-19. Turning to the study itself: TCR clusters largely stayed donor specific.

CDR1 SEHNR and CDR2 FQNEAQ come from the germline V gene (reference sequence). This CDR3 has 15 amino acids. Trimming at V came to 5 bases and at J to 5 bases, leaving 9 bases not matched to a gene. TCRdb re-analysed the 5' RACE reads in MiXCR, keeping a single row per CDR3 protein. The sample includes about 500,000 distinct CDR3 sequences, roughly 20% of them seen just once. Study-wide results and limits: CD4+ contracting clones lay mainly in CM and EM, CD8+ ones in EMRA.

The sequencing sample was made of PBMCs or a T cell subset sorted from them (not recorded which). V usage is TRBV7-9 and J usage is TRBJ2-1; 7 nucleotides match TRBD1. The receptor's source is an adult woman who had mild COVID-19 (a few samples of this study predate the infection). Cell type and time point are not known. DNA for the CDR3: TGTGCCAGCAGCAATATAGGGGGCAAGAACAATGAGCAGTTCTTC. Translating it yields CASSNIGGKNNEQFF.